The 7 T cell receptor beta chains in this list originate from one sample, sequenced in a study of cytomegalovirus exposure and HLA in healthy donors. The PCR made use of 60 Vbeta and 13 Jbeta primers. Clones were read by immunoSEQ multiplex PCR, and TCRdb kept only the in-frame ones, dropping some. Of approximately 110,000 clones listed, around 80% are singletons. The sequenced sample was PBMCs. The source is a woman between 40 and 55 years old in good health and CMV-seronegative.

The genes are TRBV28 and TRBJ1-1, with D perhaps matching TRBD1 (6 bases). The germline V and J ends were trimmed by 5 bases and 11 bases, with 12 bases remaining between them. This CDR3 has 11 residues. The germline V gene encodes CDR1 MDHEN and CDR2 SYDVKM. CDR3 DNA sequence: TGTGCCAGCAGTACCGGGACAAACGCTTTCTTT. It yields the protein CASSTGTNAFF.

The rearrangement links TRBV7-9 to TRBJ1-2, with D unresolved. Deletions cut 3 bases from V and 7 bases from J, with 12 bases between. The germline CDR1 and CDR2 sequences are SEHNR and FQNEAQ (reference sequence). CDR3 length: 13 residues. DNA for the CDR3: TGTGCCAGCAGCTTGTCTCGGGATGGTGGCTACACCTTC. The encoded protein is CASSLSRDGGYTF.

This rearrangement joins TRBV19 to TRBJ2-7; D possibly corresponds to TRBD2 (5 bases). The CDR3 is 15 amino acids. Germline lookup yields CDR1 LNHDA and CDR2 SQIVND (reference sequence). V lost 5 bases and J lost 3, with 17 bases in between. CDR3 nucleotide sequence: TGTGCCAGTAGTCCCGGCCGCGGGTCCCTCTACGAGCAGTACTTC. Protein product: CASSPGRGSLYEQYF.

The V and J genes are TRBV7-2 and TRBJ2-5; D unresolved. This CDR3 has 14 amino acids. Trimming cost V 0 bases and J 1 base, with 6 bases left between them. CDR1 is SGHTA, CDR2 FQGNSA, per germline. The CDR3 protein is CASSLALAQETQYF. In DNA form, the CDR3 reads TGTGCCAGCAGCTTAGCCTTGGCCCAAGAGACCCAGTACTTC.

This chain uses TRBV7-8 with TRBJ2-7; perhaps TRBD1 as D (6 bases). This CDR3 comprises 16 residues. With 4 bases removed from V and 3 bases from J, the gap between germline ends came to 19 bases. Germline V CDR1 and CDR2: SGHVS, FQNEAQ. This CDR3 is CASSSLNPGAGYEQYF. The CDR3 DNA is TGTGCCAGCAGCTCTCTTAATCCAGGGGCGGGCTACGAGCAGTACTTC.

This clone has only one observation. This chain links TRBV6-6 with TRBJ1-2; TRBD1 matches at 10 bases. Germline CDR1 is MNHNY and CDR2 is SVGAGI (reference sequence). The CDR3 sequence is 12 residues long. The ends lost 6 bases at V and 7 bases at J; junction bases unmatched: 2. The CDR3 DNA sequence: TGTGCCAGCAGAGGGACAGGGGCTGGCTACACCTTC. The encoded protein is CASRGTGAGYTF.

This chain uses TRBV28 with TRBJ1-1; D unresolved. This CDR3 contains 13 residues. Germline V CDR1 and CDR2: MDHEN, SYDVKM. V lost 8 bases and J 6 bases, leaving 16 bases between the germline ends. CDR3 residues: CASRSGSWPEAFF. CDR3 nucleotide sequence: TGTGCCAGCCGTTCCGGGAGCTGGCCTGAAGCTTTCTTT.